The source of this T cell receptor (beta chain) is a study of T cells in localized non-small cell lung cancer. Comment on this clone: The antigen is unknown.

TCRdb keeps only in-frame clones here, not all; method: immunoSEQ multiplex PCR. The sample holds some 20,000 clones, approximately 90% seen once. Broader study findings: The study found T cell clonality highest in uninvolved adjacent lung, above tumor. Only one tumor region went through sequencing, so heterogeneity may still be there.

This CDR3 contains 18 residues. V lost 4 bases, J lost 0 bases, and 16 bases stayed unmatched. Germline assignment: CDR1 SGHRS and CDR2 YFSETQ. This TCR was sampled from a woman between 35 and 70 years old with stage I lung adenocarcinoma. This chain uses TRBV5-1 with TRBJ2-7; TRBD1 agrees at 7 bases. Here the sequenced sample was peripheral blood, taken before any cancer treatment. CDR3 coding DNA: TGCGCCAGCAGCGTCCGGGACAGCCTAGCTAAAAGCTCCTACGAGCAGTACTTC. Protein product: CASSVRDSLAKSSYEQYF.